This TCR beta chain was identified during a study of long-term antiretroviral therapy in people with HIV. The sample holds one count of this clone. They ran version v3.0 of the immunoSEQ assay at survey level. The table came from immunoSEQ multiplex PCR; TCRdb's copy has only in-frame clones and leaves some out. In the table there are roughly 16,000 clones, around 80% of which are singletons. This CDR3 region has 14 residues. The V and J ends lost 4 bases and 2 bases respectively, with 11 bases between them. Germline CDR1 reads SGHRS; CDR2 reads YFSETQ. The sequences come from unsorted PBMCs, collected 2.1 years after starting antiretroviral therapy. The TCR sequence derives from a man aged 35 to 55 with HIV. This chain joins TRBV5-1 and TRBJ2-3, with a possible D match to TRBD2 (6 bases). CDR3 DNA sequence: TGCGCCAGCAGCCTAGGGACTCCCACAGATACGCAGTATTTT. It specifies CASSLGTPTDTQYF. The complete variable domain, with remaining parts taken from reference TRBV5-1 and TRBJ2-3, reads KAGVTQTPRYLIKTRGQQVTLSCSPISGHRSVSWYQQTPGQGLQFLFEYFSETQRNKGNFPGRFSGRQFSNSRSEMNVSTLELGDSALYLCASSLGTPTDTQYFGPGTRLTVL.